This T cell receptor beta chain was found in a study of blood T cells in healthy people across ages (dated by TCRdb to about 2015). About the full investigation: In model experiments, roughly one uniquely barcoded TCR beta cDNA molecule per two T cells was captured by template switching. Using deep sequencing normalized with unique cDNA molecular identifiers, the study measured how TCR beta repertoire diversity changes with age. The donors were split into four age groups: young (average 16 years), middle-aged (roughly 39), aged (roughly 65) and long-lived (more than 80). Donors of different ages were randomly distributed across sequencing lanes to avoid experimental bias. For two donors (one aged 18 to 30 and one aged 80 or older), the study analyzed two additional independent replicas of 1 million unique cDNA reads from the same blood draw. Study-level results and caveats: Because donor CMV infection status was unknown, age-related changes in expanded clonotypes were potentially confounded. Bulk unsorted PBMC profiling prevented conclusive comparison of naive and antigen-experienced compartments. Estimates of total diversity based on one million sequenced T cells were regarded as lower bounds and as underestimates. As age increased, observed TCR beta diversity per million T cells dropped in a roughly linear way, and a significant reduction was already evident by age about 40. Observed TCR beta diversity correlated strongly with the percentage of naive T cells measured by flow cytometry. The long-lived group showed more naive CD4+ T cells, fewer expanded clones and increased TCR diversity than the aged group, suggesting age selection.

The library was made by 5' RACE. TCRdb lists the instrument as Illumina HiSeq 2500. A second roughly 7 to 11 cycle PCR used a sample-barcoded 5' primer and a J-beta primer mix. A template-switch 5' adaptor carrying 12 random nucleotides introduced a unique molecular identifier onto each TCR beta cDNA molecule. Each sample yielded at least 2.5 million CDR3-containing paired-end reads. All of the RNA was converted into first-strand cDNA using the Mint cDNA synthesis kit, with a TRBC-specific oligonucleotide serving as the primer. Following uracil-DNA glycosylase treatment, all cDNA underwent a first 18-cycle PCR with the universal primers M1SS and BC2_uni_R. The study's own analysis went as follows. For normalization, 1 million high-quality reads, each with a distinct molecular identifier, were randomly selected from each sample. Instead of being binned into consensus sequences, reads that shared molecular identifiers were thrown out. MiTCR, set to a Q25 quality threshold and the strictest error-elimination algorithm, was used for CDR3 identification, clonotype clustering and error correction. Lower-bound total TCR beta diversity was estimated with a nonparametric unseen species model using Euler transformation. TCRdb applied fastp at Q25 and MiXCR to the public reads, then kept only in-frame beta chains. Entries are consolidated by CDR3 protein sequence, retaining the most common genes and DNA. TCRdb's processing, not the authors' own work, is the source of the V and J calls. The sample records almost 800,000 distinct CDR3 sequences, more than 45% of which are singletons. The ten top clones hold roughly 22% of the sample.

The trim is 6 bases for V and 5 bases for J, with a gap of 17 bases between the germline ends. The germline V gene (reference sequence) provides CDR1 DFQATT and CDR2 SNEGSKA. The CDR3 sequence holds 13 residues, the cysteine and phenylalanine included. Of the read, only the CDR3 DNA is kept; its 39 bases are in frame from base 1. Details on this clonotype: Which antigen it targets is not known. No base quality information exists; no much larger clone differs at one position.

The 39 donors, aged about 6 to 90 years, were systemically healthy Caucasian individuals from Russia. Each donor gave approximately 10 milliliters of peripheral blood, collected into EDTA-treated Vacutainer tubes. Ficoll-Paque density-gradient centrifugation was used to isolate PBMCs, with at least 7 million per sample. Trizol reagent was used to extract total RNA from PBMCs, with at least 5.5 micrograms per sample. For every donor, an aliquot of PBMCs went through flow cytometry to measure the percentages of naive CD45RAhigh/CD27high T cells. This clonotype was sampled from a man younger than 40 in good health. The sequenced material came from blood. Recombination connected TRBV20-1 to TRBJ2-7, with the D gene too uncertain to name. CDR3 region: CSAQDGKSHEQYF. The DNA sequence reads TGCAGTGCCCAGGACGGCAAATCCCACGAGCAGTACTTC.